The 4 T cell receptor beta chains listed next were all sequenced from one sample in a study of long-term antiretroviral therapy in people with HIV. Survey-level resolution applied to immunoSEQ assay v3.0. Generated by immunoSEQ multiplex PCR, the TCRdb table keeps only in-frame clones and is missing some. The sample gives 30,000 to 40,000 clones, 60% to 75% of which show up once; roughly 3.5% is in the top ten. The starting material was unsorted PBMCs, obtained 3 years after starting antiretroviral therapy. Source of these receptors: a man aged 45-60 years with HIV.

The V and J genes are TRBV28 and TRBJ2-7; tentative D call: TRBD1 (6 bases). Trimming shortened V by 2 bases and J by 3 bases, and 14 bases separated the two germline ends. This CDR3 has 15 residues. Germline V gene sequence: CDR1 MDHEN, CDR2 SYDVKM. This chain's CDR3 is CASSLPGAQSYEQYF. The CDR3 DNA sequence: TGTGCCAGCAGTTTACCAGGGGCCCAGAGCTACGAGCAGTACTTC.

This clone was seen only a few times. The chain couples TRBV4-1 to TRBJ1-5; 11 nucleotides align to TRBD1. The V and J ends lost 4 bases and 0 bases, in that order; junction bases with no gene match: 5. The CDR3 has 17 residues. Germline CDR1 MGHRA, CDR2 YSYEKL. The DNA for the CDR3 is TGCGCCAGCAGCCCCGGACAGGGGGCCTATAGCAATCAGCCCCAGCATTTT. Translation: CASSPGQGAYSNQPQHF.

Only a few counts were recorded for this clone. CDR3 sequence: CASSQEPLPSYEQYF. The CDR3, as DNA: TGCGCCAGCAGCCAAGAACCCCTACCTAGCTACGAGCAGTACTTC. The chain uses TRBV4-3 and TRBJ2-7; D unresolved. V gave up 0 bases and J gave up 3 bases, with 12 bases separating them. CDR3 length equals 15 residues. The V gene's germline CDR1 is LGHNA and CDR2 YSLEER.

This chain joins TRBV5-4 and TRBJ2-7; D possibly corresponds to TRBD1 (5 bases). V lost 3 bases to trimming and J lost 6 bases, with 16 bases between them. CDR3 length: 14 residues. The germline CDR1 and CDR2 sequences are SGHNT and YYREEE (reference sequence). CDR3 in amino acids: CASSSQGSSSEQYF. The CDR3 coding sequence is TGTGCCAGCAGCTCCCAGGGATCCTCTTCCGAGCAGTACTTC.